Each of the 25 T cell receptor beta chains below was sequenced from the same sample in a study of blood T cell repertoires in COVID-19. Sequenced by immunoSEQ multiplex PCR; TCRdb stores in-frame clones only, minus some. Among 250,000 to 350,000 clones listed, roughly 88% were seen once. Material for sequencing was peripheral blood. Receptors originate from a woman aged 45-59 years with active or convalescent COVID-19.

This chain connects TRBV3-1 (or the pseudogene TRBV3-2) to TRBJ1-1; D is unresolved. Trimming shortened V by 5 bases and J by 7 bases, and 11 bases separated the two germline ends. Germline assignment: CDR1 LGHDT and CDR2 YNNKEL (reference sequence). The CDR3 has 12 residues. As DNA, the CDR3 is TGTGCCAGCAGCTTGGGTGGGCTTGAAGCTTTCTTT. The encoded protein is CASSLGGLEAFF.

The J gene is TRBJ1-2, the V gene TRBV5-4, with 11 bases that match TRBD1. The CDR3 runs to 15 residues. V shed 4 bases and J 5 bases; nucleotides not matched to a gene: 7. CDR1 and CDR2 from the germline V gene are SGHNT and YYREEE (reference sequence). The DNA of the CDR3 is TGTGCCAGCAGCGCTCGGGACAGGGGGACGTATGGCTACACCTTC. Its translation is CASSARDRGTYGYTF.

The V call is TRBV28, the J call TRBJ2-2; 8 bases match TRBD2. V lost 2 bases and J lost 5; bases outside the gene matches: 1. The V gene's germline CDR1 is MDHEN and CDR2 SYDVKM. The CDR3 has 14 amino acids. CDR3 DNA: TGTGCCAGCAGTTTACCTAGCGGGACCGGGGAGCTGTTTTTT. This sequence encodes CASSLPSGTGELFF.

This clone was recorded once. CDR3 nucleotides: TGTGCCAGCAGTTACGCGGGGTCCCGCTGGGATACGCAGTATTTT. This gives the protein CASSYAGSRWDTQYF. The J gene is TRBJ2-3, the V gene TRBV6-2 or TRBV6-3; tentatively, D is TRBD2 (6 bases). The germline V gene has CDR1 MNHEY and CDR2 SVGEGT. The CDR3 contains 15 residues. Trimming stripped 2 bases from V and 6 bases from J, with 15 bases between.

The V and J genes are TRBV21-1 and TRBJ1-5; the table names TRBD1, a call not compared with the DNA. TRBV21-1 is designated a pseudogene. The CDR3 length is 19 residues. Written as DNA, the CDR3 is TGTGCCAGCAGCAAAGGGCGGTCACTTGAGGGGGCGAGCAATCAGCCCCAGCATTTT. It specifies CASSKGRSLEGASNQPQHF.

The rearrangement joins TRBV3-1 (or the pseudogene TRBV3-2) to TRBJ2-2; D ambiguous. Trimming cost V 0 bases and J 5 bases, with 7 bases left between them. CDR1 LGHDT and CDR2 YNNKEL come from the germline V gene (reference sequence). CDR3 size: 14 residues. CDR3 loop: CASSQDWATGELFF. The CDR3 nucleotides read TGTGCCAGCAGCCAAGATTGGGCGACCGGGGAGCTGTTTTTT.

The genes are TRBV7-2 and TRBJ1-1, with unresolved D. From germline, CDR1 is SGHTA and CDR2 FQGNSA. The ends were cut back, 2 bases at V and 11 bases at J, with 15 bases in the middle. CDR3 length: 13 amino acids. DNA of the CDR3: TGTGCCAGCAGCTTATCTAGGTGGGTCGAGGCTTTCTTT. It encodes CASSLSRWVEAFF.

The chain recombines TRBV9 with TRBJ2-5, with 11 bases aligning to TRBD2. This CDR3 is built from 14 residues. With V trimmed by 4 bases and J by 4 bases, 3 bases remained unmatched. Looked up from germline, CDR1 is SGDLS and CDR2 is YYNGEE. This chain's CDR3 is CASSSLAGGETQYF. The CDR3 DNA is TGTGCCAGCAGCTCTCTAGCGGGAGGAGAGACCCAGTACTTC. The entire variable domain, with the rest obtained from reference TRBV9 and TRBJ2-5, is as follows: DSGVTQTPKHLITATGQRVTLRCSPRSGDLSVYWYQQSLDQGLQFLIQYYNGEERAKGNILERFSAQQFPDLHSELNLSSLELGDSALYFCASSSLAGGETQYFGPGTRLLVL.

This rearrangement joins TRBV19 to TRBJ1-2; a possible D gene is TRBD1 (6 bases). Germline V gene sequence: CDR1 LNHDA, CDR2 SQIVND (reference sequence). The CDR3 extends over 12 amino acids. V was shortened by 7 bases and J by 10 bases, with 16 bases between the two germline ends. CDR3: CASNEGRGTYTF. DNA for the CDR3: TGTGCCAGTAATGAGGGCAGGGGCACCTACACCTTC.

In the case of this clone: This specimen includes other DNA sequences encoding the same CDR3. This chain uses TRBV7-9 with TRBJ1-1, with 7 bases fitting TRBD1. After removal of 2 bases from V and 3 bases from J, the junction contained 0 bases not matched to a gene. Germline CDR1 is SEHNR and CDR2 is FQNEAQ (reference sequence). CDR3 length equals 13 residues. This CDR3 is CASSLQGDTEAFF. CDR3 in DNA: TGTGCCAGCAGCTTACAGGGGGACACTGAAGCTTTCTTT.

This rearrangement joins TRBV7-3 to TRBJ2-5; D possibly corresponds to TRBD1 (7 bases). The CDR3 sequence is 16 residues long. From germline, CDR1 is SGHTA and CDR2 FQGTGA. Trimming stripped 2 bases from V and 5 bases from J, with 18 bases between. The CDR3 coding sequence is TGTGCCAGCAGCTTATCGGCCAGGGGGGAGTTGGAGACCCAGTACTTC. Translating it yields CASSLSARGELETQYF.

The V and J genes are TRBV3-1 (or the pseudogene TRBV3-2) and TRBJ2-3, with D maybe TRBD1 (5 bases). The V gene lost 0 bases and the J gene lost 2 bases, with 9 bases spanning the gap. CDR1 and CDR2 (germline): LGHDT, YNNKEL (reference sequence). The CDR3 has 15 amino acids. CDR3 region: CASSQDPTDTDTQYF. The DNA of the CDR3 is TGTGCCAGCAGCCAAGACCCGACAGACACAGATACGCAGTATTTT.

The chain joins TRBV24-1 to TRBJ2-5; TRBD2 aligns across 7 bases. Trimming removed 5 bases from V and 3 bases from J; junction bases left unmatched: 8. The V gene's germline CDR1 is KGHDR and CDR2 SFDVKD. The CDR3 is made up of 15 amino acids. In DNA, the CDR3 is TGTGCCACCAGTGTGCGGGCAGGGAGGGAAGAGACCCAGTACTTC. This encodes CATSVRAGREETQYF.

The V gene is TRBV11-2, the J gene TRBJ2-1; weak D call: TRBD2 (5 bases). The CDR3 sequence is 15 residues long. Germline CDR1 reads SGHAT; CDR2 reads FQNNGV. Trimming pared 0 bases from V and 2 bases from J, leaving 8 bases between. CDR3 DNA sequence: TGTGCCAGCAGCTTAGATCACGGGGCCTACAATGAGCAGTTCTTC. Protein product: CASSLDHGAYNEQFF.

The chain carries TRBV6-5 and TRBJ1-2, with 11 nucleotides matching TRBD1. Looked up from germline, CDR1 is MNHEY and CDR2 is SVGAGI. The CDR3 has 16 residues. V shed 4 bases and J 3 bases; nucleotides not matched to a gene: 7. The CDR3 DNA reads TGTGCCAGCAGTTTCGGACAGGGGGCGACGGACTATGGCTACACCTTC. As protein: CASSFGQGATDYGYTF.

The chain joins TRBV7-2 to TRBJ2-3; 9 bases are shared with TRBD2. Germline CDR1 SGHTA, CDR2 FQGNSA. V lost 1 base and J lost 3; bases outside the gene matches: 2. The CDR3 extends over 15 amino acids. CDR3 DNA: TGTGCCAGCAGCTTAGTTGCGGGAGGGACAGATACGCAGTATTTT. Amino acids: CASSLVAGGTDTQYF. The full variable domain, completed using reference TRBV7-2 and TRBJ2-3, is GAGVSQSPSNKVTEKGKDVELRCDPISGHTALYWYRQSLGQGLEFLIYFQGNSAPDKSGLPSDRFSAERTGGSVSTLTIQRTQQEDSAVYLCASSLVAGGTDTQYFGPGTRLTVL.

The chain uses TRBV7-9 and TRBJ2-1, with 9 bases identical to TRBD1. The CDR3 loop spans 14 amino acids. With 6 bases clipped from V and 6 bases from J, the junction kept 6 bases outside the gene matches. The germline gives CDR1 SEHNR, CDR2 FQNEAQ (reference sequence). The CDR3, as DNA: TGTGCCAGCAGAAAGGGACAGGGAATCAATGAGCAGTTCTTC. This translates into CASRKGQGINEQFF.

The rearrangement uses TRBV19 and TRBJ2-1; the match to TRBD1 covers 9 bases. Unmatched junction bases numbered 7, after V lost 9 bases and J lost 1 base. Germline CDR1 and CDR2: LNHDA and SQIVND (reference sequence). The CDR3 extends over 15 amino acids. The CDR3 reads CASRGTGISYNEQFF. DNA of the CDR3: TGTGCCAGCCGGGGGACAGGGATTTCCTACAATGAGCAGTTCTTC.

This sequence joins TRBV7-2 and TRBJ1-2; perhaps TRBD1 as D (5 bases). With 5 bases removed from V and 2 bases from J, the gap between germline ends came to 12 bases. Germline V gene lookup returns CDR1 SGHTA and CDR2 FQGNSA. The CDR3 runs 14 residues. The CDR3 bases are TGTGCCAGCAGCCCTACTACAGGAAACTATGGCTACACCTTC. Its translation is CASSPTTGNYGYTF.

The chain links TRBV5-6 to TRBJ2-2; weak D call: TRBD1 (5 bases). The V gene's germline CDR1 is SGHDT and CDR2 YYEEEE. Trimming pared 4 bases from V and 0 bases from J, leaving 16 bases between. The CDR3 has 17 residues. The DNA for the CDR3 is TGTGCCAGCAGCCTTCCACTACAGGTACCGAACACCGGGGAGCTGTTTTTT. It is translated as CASSLPLQVPNTGELFF.

This clone was picked up one time. The CDR3 is CASSLVRAGSYEQYF. CDR3 in DNA: TGTGCCAGCAGCTTAGTCCGAGCAGGATCCTACGAGCAGTACTTC. The rearrangement uses TRBV7-9 and TRBJ2-7; D is unresolved. V lost 1 base and J lost 1, with 11 bases in between. The CDR3 runs 15 residues. CDR1 is SEHNR and CDR2 is FQNEAQ in the germline V gene (reference sequence).

Comment on this clone: This sample includes further DNA sequences coding for the same CDR3. This chain connects TRBV6-5 to TRBJ1-3; TRBD1 matches at 8 bases. V dropped 3 bases and J dropped 4; count of bases not matched to a gene: 2. Germline V gene lookup returns CDR1 MNHEY and CDR2 SVGAGI. The CDR3 contains 14 residues. The chain's CDR3 is CASSYDRGGNTIYF. In nucleotides, the CDR3 is TGTGCCAGCAGTTATGACAGGGGCGGAAACACCATATATTTT.

The chain combines TRBV18 with TRBJ1-1, with 7 bases aligning to TRBD1. Germline lookup yields CDR1 KGHSH and CDR2 LQKENI. V dropped 4 bases and J dropped 2; count of bases not matched to a gene: 4. The CDR3 loop spans 14 amino acids. CDR3 loop: CASSLQGLNTEAFF. Written as DNA, the CDR3 is TGTGCCAGCTCACTACAGGGGTTAAACACTGAAGCTTTCTTT.

The rearrangement joins TRBV5-1 to TRBJ2-3; 7 bases align to TRBD2. Germline V CDR1 and CDR2: SGHRS, YFSETQ. The CDR3 consists of 17 residues. The V and J ends lost 5 bases and 3 bases, in that order; junction bases with no gene match: 15. The CDR3 nucleotides are TGCGCCAGCAGACCAAGGACTAGATCGGGTGGTACAGATACGCAGTATTTT. Translating gives CASRPRTRSGGTDTQYF. Complete variable domain (other parts from reference TRBV5-1 and TRBJ2-3): KAGVTQTPRYLIKTRGQQVTLSCSPISGHRSVSWYQQTPGQGLQFLFEYFSETQRNKGNFPGRFSGRQFSNSRSEMNVSTLELGDSALYLCASRPRTRSGGTDTQYFGPGTRLTVL.

This clone was counted a single time. The chain carries TRBV5-1 and TRBJ2-4; 9 nucleotides match TRBD1. The junction had 2 bases not matched to a gene; V was cut back by 0 bases and J by 1 base. From germline, CDR1 is SGHRS and CDR2 YFSETQ. The CDR3 has 16 amino acids. The CDR3: CASSLGDREAKNIQYF. The CDR3 nucleotides read TGCGCCAGCAGCTTGGGGGACAGGGAGGCCAAAAACATTCAGTACTTC. The full variable domain, with the rest looked up from reference TRBV5-1 and TRBJ2-4, is KAGVTQTPRYLIKTRGQQVTLSCSPISGHRSVSWYQQTPGQGLQFLFEYFSETQRNKGNFPGRFSGRQFSNSRSEMNVSTLELGDSALYLCASSLGDREAKNIQYFGAGTRLSVL.